This T cell receptor (beta chain) came from a study of blood T cell repertoires in COVID-19. About the study: COVID-19 samples, acute and convalescent, were from the United States, Italy and Spain. The analysed material was cDNA or gDNA that came from T cells, B-cell-depleted T cells, or PBMCs.

Authors' data handling: Reference gene primers were amplified, and this amplification served to estimate nucleated cell counts. TCRdb keeps only in-frame clones here, not all; method: immunoSEQ multiplex PCR. That table gives V, J and clone size, and the DNA gave D and trimming. The sample has hundreds of thousands of clones; about 90% are singletons. CDR1 is MNHEY, CDR2 SVGEGT, per germline. This CDR3 spans 15 amino acids. Trimming at V came to 0 bases and at J to 6 bases, leaving 3 bases not matched to a gene. The clonotype comes from a woman aged 18 to 35 who had recovered from COVID-19. The chain carries TRBV6-2 or TRBV6-3 and TRBJ2-1; 9 bases line up with TRBD2. Sequenced: peripheral blood. The CDR3 DNA follows: TGTGCCAGCAGTTACTCGAGTAGCGGGAGCAATGAGCAGTTCTTC. Its translation: CASSYSSSGSNEQFF.